The 32 T cell receptor beta chains presented below share a single source sample, sequenced in a study of molecular identifiers for immune sequencing clone quantification. TCRdb independently ran MiXCR on the PCR reads; one entry per CDR3 protein. The repertoire consists of 250,000 to 350,000 distinct CDR3 sequences, with 20% to 25% occurring once and the leading ten covering approximately 0.84%. The specimen sequenced was naive CD8+ T cells from blood, with Jurkat cell RNA spiked in. Subset meaning: FACS-sorted CD8+CD4-CCR7+CD45RA+ naive T cells. Source of these receptors: a human donor in good health. Some libraries in this study had Jurkat cell RNA spiked in.

Only a few counts were recorded for this clonotype. The V gene is TRBV27, the J gene TRBJ2-3, with D perhaps TRBD1 (6 bases). The CDR3 spans 13 residues. The germline CDR1 and CDR2 sequences are MNHEY and SMNVEV (reference sequence). Trimming pared 10 bases from V and 4 bases from J, leaving 15 bases between. The CDR3 sequence: CATERPGADTQYF. CDR3 sequence (DNA): TGTGCCACCGAACGTCCAGGGGCAGATACGCAGTATTTT.

This clonotype was recorded at least ten times. The rearrangement uses TRBV24-1 and TRBJ2-1, with D unclear. CDR3 length: 15 amino acids. The germline V gene has CDR1 KGHDR and CDR2 SFDVKD. V lost 5 bases and J 0 bases, leaving 10 bases between the germline ends. The CDR3 loop reads CATSGTSPSYNEQFF. As DNA, the CDR3 is TGTGCCACCAGTGGGACGTCGCCCTCCTACAATGAGCAGTTCTTC.

This clonotype was counted a few times. The chain combines TRBV19 with TRBJ2-7; the match to TRBD2 covers 8 bases. CDR1 is LNHDA, CDR2 SQIVND, per germline (reference sequence). The CDR3 consists of 15 residues. V trimming: 1 base; J trimming: 2 bases; junction bases outside the gene matches: 4. CDR3: CASSIGQRGTYEQYF. CDR3 sequence (DNA): TGTGCCAGTAGTATAGGTCAGCGGGGGACCTACGAGCAGTACTTC. Together with reference TRBV19 and TRBJ2-7, the CDR3 gives the full variable domain: DGGITQSPKYLFRKEGQNVTLSCEQNLNHDAMYWYRQDPGQGLRLIYYSQIVNDFQKGDIAEGYSVSREKKESFPLTVTSAQKNPTAFYLCASSIGQRGTYEQYFGPGTRLTVT.

This clonotype was observed many times. CDR3 protein: CASSLAQYNEKLFF. Written as DNA, the CDR3 is TGTGCCAGCAGCTTAGCTCAGTATAATGAAAAACTGTTTTTT. The V call is TRBV7-8, the J call TRBJ1-4; D call uncertain. V was shortened by 0 bases and J by 4 bases, with 6 bases between the two germline ends. The CDR3 totals 14 residues. Germline V CDR1 and CDR2: SGHVS, FQNEAQ.

This clonotype was seen many times. The J gene is TRBJ1-1, the V gene TRBV5-4; the D gene is possibly TRBD1 (6 bases). V lost 3 bases, J lost 6 bases, and 12 bases lay in between. Germline assignment: CDR1 SGHNT and CDR2 YYREEE (reference sequence). The CDR3 spans 13 residues. The CDR3 is CASSYFGGAEAFF. The CDR3 coding sequence is TGTGCCAGCAGCTACTTTGGGGGCGCTGAAGCTTTCTTT. Drawing the rest from reference TRBV5-4 and TRBJ1-1, the complete variable domain is ETGVTQSPTHLIKTRGQQVTLRCSSQSGHNTVSWYQQALGQGPQFIFQYYREEENGRGNFPPRFSGLQFPNYSSELNVNALELDDSALYLCASSYFGGAEAFFGQGTRLTVV.

This clonotype was detected only a few times. The rearrangement joins TRBV6-1 to TRBJ2-3; the match to TRBD2 covers 7 bases. The J segment lost 2 bases and the V segment lost 6 bases, leaving 17 bases of the junction unmatched. Germline CDR1 and CDR2: MNHNS and SASEGT. The CDR3 spans 18 residues. CDR3 amino acids: CASSRRGRSGDHTDTQYF. CDR3 nucleotides: TGTGCCAGCAGCCGAAGGGGTAGGAGCGGGGATCACACAGATACGCAGTATTTT.

In regard to this clonotype: Since a much larger clone is just one base distant, this may be a read error. This chain links TRBV27 with TRBJ2-3; possible D gene TRBD1, 6 bases. From germline, CDR1 is MNHEY and CDR2 SMNVEV (reference sequence). CDR3 length: 16 residues. CDR3 residues: CASSLVGGASTDTQCF. The CDR3 nucleotides are TGTGCCAGCAGTTTGGTTGGGGGCGCGTCGACAGATACGCAGTGTTTT.

This clonotype appeared many times. The rearrangement joins TRBV6-5 to TRBJ1-1; D remains unclear. Between the trimmed V and J ends, which lost 5 bases and 3 bases, there was a span of 10 bases. The germline V gene encodes CDR1 MNHEY and CDR2 SVGAGI. This CDR3 has 13 residues. The CDR3 loop reads CASSPAGDTEAFF. As DNA, the CDR3 is TGTGCCAGCAGTCCCGCGGGTGACACTGAAGCTTTCTTT.

This clonotype was found many times. The chain joins TRBV6-5 to TRBJ2-2; D might be TRBD2 (7 bases). CDR3 length: 15 residues. V was shortened by 9 bases and J by 5 bases, with 19 bases between the two germline ends. The germline V gene encodes CDR1 MNHEY and CDR2 SVGAGI. CDR3 region: CASSGGGPWTGELFF. The CDR3 DNA reads as TGTGCCAGTTCGGGCGGGGGCCCTTGGACCGGGGAGCTGTTTTTT.

With respect to this clonotype: The junction differs from germline at one of its ends, possibly a read error. The chain is built from TRBV5-3 and TRBJ2-2; D is uncertain. TRBV5-3 is known as an ORF, though its function is uncertain. The CDR3 totals 16 residues. CDR3 nucleotides: TGTGCCAGCAGCTTGGCGCTGGGTGGCGTCACCGGGGAGCTGTTTTTT. Translated: CASSLALGGVTGELFF.

A remark on this clonotype: A much larger clone differs by one base, so this may be a read error. This chain joins TRBV27 and TRBJ2-5; 8 nucleotides align to TRBD1. The CDR3 is 14 residues long. Germline V lookup: CDR1 MNHEY, CDR2 SMNVEV (reference sequence). CDR3 region: CASSRGQAQGTQYF. The CDR3 DNA reads as TGTGCCAGCAGTAGGGGACAGGCCCAAGGGACCCAGTACTTC.

Concerning this clonotype: A read error is possible here, since a much larger clone lies one base away. The chain carries TRBV6-5 and TRBJ1-5; a possible D gene is TRBD1 (5 bases). In germline, CDR1 is MNHEY, CDR2 SVGAGI. The CDR3 is 15 residues long. CDR3 bases: TGTGCCAGCAGGGGGGGACTGTATAGCAATCAGCCCCGGCATTTT. Translated: CASRGGLYSNQPRHF.

V usage is TRBV3-1 and J usage is TRBJ2-1, with 10 bases identical to TRBD2. The germline gives CDR1 LGHDT, CDR2 YNNKEL (reference sequence). The CDR3 has 16 residues. Trimming cost V 6 bases and J 3 bases; bases outside gene matches: 8. The CDR3 bases are TGTGCCAGCAGTCTCATAGCGGGAGGATACTACAATGAGCAGTTCTTC. This gives the protein CASSLIAGGYYNEQFF.

This clonotype was recorded at least ten times. V gene TRBV28 combines with J gene TRBJ1-5; TRBD1 matches 10 bases. V was clipped by 6 bases and J by 6 bases; unmatched bases: 8. Looked up from germline, CDR1 is MDHEN and CDR2 is SYDVKM. The CDR3 sequence is 15 residues long. CDR3 loop: CASSHRQGASQPQHF. The CDR3 DNA reads as TGTGCCAGCAGCCACAGACAGGGGGCTAGTCAGCCCCAGCATTTT.

This clonotype was recorded at least ten times. The CDR3 loop reads CASSATSGTVDEKLFF. The DNA of the CDR3 is TGTGCCAGCAGTGCAACCTCCGGGACAGTAGATGAAAAACTGTTTTTT. The chain combines TRBV25-1 with TRBJ1-4, with 7 positions matching TRBD1. Trimming removed 4 bases from V and 6 bases from J; junction bases left unmatched: 11. The CDR3 has 16 residues. The germline V gene encodes CDR1 MGHDK and CDR2 SYGVNS.

A few counts support this clonotype. In DNA form, the CDR3 reads TGTGCCAGCACTCCTTTCGGTAGCGGGGGGGCAAATGAGCAGTTCTTC. Translation gives CASTPFGSGGANEQFF. V is TRBV27 and J is TRBJ2-1; 11 bases are shared with TRBD2. Trimming removed 7 bases from V and 7 bases from J; junction bases left unmatched: 12. Germline CDR1 is MNHEY and CDR2 is SMNVEV (reference sequence). The CDR3 spans 16 residues.

As to this clonotype: This may be a read error: a much more frequent sequence differs by one nucleotide. The chain has TRBV12-3 or TRBV12-4 and TRBJ2-7; the D is unclear. The CDR3 is 14 amino acids. V lost 3 bases and J 3 bases, leaving 12 bases between the germline ends. CDR3 amino acids: CASSLKGHHYEQYF. The DNA of the CDR3 is TGTGCCAGCAGTTTGAAAGGGCACCACTACGAGCAGTACTTC.

This clonotype was recorded at least ten times. The gene calls are TRBV7-9 and TRBJ2-1; D may match TRBD1 or TRBD2 (6 bases each). The germline V gene has CDR1 SEHNR and CDR2 FQNEAQ (reference sequence). Trimming shortened V by 1 base and J by 6 bases, and 10 bases separated the two germline ends. This CDR3 contains 14 residues. Here the CDR3 reads CASSLGGARNEQFF. The CDR3 coding sequence is TGTGCCAGCAGCTTAGGGGGGGCCCGCAATGAGCAGTTCTTC.

In its sample, this clonotype was seen many times. The CDR3: CASSPRTSGYEQYF. CDR3 DNA sequence: TGTGCCAGCAGCCCAAGGACTAGCGGCTACGAGCAGTACTTC. V gene TRBV28 combines with J gene TRBJ2-7; the match to TRBD2 covers 10 bases. Germline loops: CDR1 MDHEN, CDR2 SYDVKM. The trim removed 6 bases at V and 3 bases at J, leaving 5 bases unmatched. CDR3 length: 14 residues.

This clonotype was recorded at least ten times. The chain recombines TRBV15 with TRBJ2-3, with D possibly being TRBD1 (6 bases). The CDR3 is 16 residues long. Germline CDR1 reads LNHNV; CDR2 reads YYDKDF (reference sequence). V lost 1 base, J lost 3 bases, and 14 bases lay in between. CDR3 bases: TGTGCCACCAGCAGAGTCGGACAGACCTTTACAGATACGCAGTATTTT. Translation: CATSRVGQTFTDTQYF.

The table lists this clonotype with many counts. The rearrangement joins TRBV7-2 to TRBJ1-1, with a possible D match to TRBD1 (5 bases). Deletions cut 2 bases from V and 8 bases from J, with 18 bases between. Germline V lookup: CDR1 SGHTA, CDR2 FQGNSA. The CDR3 consists of 15 residues. The CDR3 loop is CASSLLAGTSSEAFF. The CDR3 DNA sequence: TGTGCCAGCAGCTTACTAGCAGGGACTTCTTCAGAAGCTTTCTTT.

There are many counts of this clonotype. This sequence joins TRBV29-1 and TRBJ2-5; 7 bases match TRBD1. The CDR3 consists of 13 residues. Germline CDR1 is SQVTM and CDR2 is ANQGSEA. Trimming cost V 6 bases and J 4 bases; bases outside gene matches: 8. CDR3 nucleotide sequence: TGCAGCGTCCCCGGACAGGCGGGAGAGACCCAGTACTTC. Translation gives CSVPGQAGETQYF. The whole variable domain, remainder taken from reference TRBV29-1 and TRBJ2-5, is SAVISQKPSRDICQRGTSLTIQCQVDSQVTMMFWYRQQPGQSLTLIATANQGSEATYESGFVIDKFPISRPNLTFSTLTVSNMSPEDSSIYLCSVPGQAGETQYFGPGTRLLVL.

This clonotype came up many times. This sequence joins TRBV19 and TRBJ2-7; the match to TRBD2 covers 14 bases. V was pared by 1 base and J by 4 bases, with 3 bases of the junction left unmatched. The CDR3 has 16 residues. Germline V gene lookup returns CDR1 LNHDA and CDR2 SQIVND (reference sequence). Here the CDR3 DNA reads TGTGCCAGTAGTATAGGGACTAGCGGGAGGATGTACGAGCAGTACTTC. Its protein product is CASSIGTSGRMYEQYF.

To note about this clonotype: Possible read error: a much larger clone is one base away. V and J are TRBV7-2 and TRBJ2-7; perhaps TRBD1 as D (6 bases). Deletions cut 5 bases from V and 6 bases from J, with 14 bases between. The CDR3 extends over 13 amino acids. Germline V gene sequence: CDR1 SGHTA, CDR2 FQGNSA. The CDR3, as DNA: TGTGCCAGCAGCCTCGACAGGACCTGCGAGCAGTACTTC. This translates into CASSLDRTCEQYF.

The chain carries TRBV20-1 and TRBJ2-3, with D unresolved. The CDR3 covers 14 residues. The V end was cut by 0 bases, the J end by 5 bases, with 12 bases between. Looked up from germline, CDR1 is DFQATT and CDR2 is SNEGSKA (reference sequence). The CDR3 nucleotides are TGCAGTGCTAGAGATCAGGCGTCGGTAGATACGCAGTATTTT. It is translated as CSARDQASVDTQYF.

The gene calls are TRBV7-9 and TRBJ2-7; a possible D gene is TRBD2 (6 bases). CDR1 and CDR2 from the germline V gene are SEHNR and FQNEAQ (reference sequence). The CDR3 consists of 16 residues. Trimming pared 4 bases from V and 3 bases from J, leaving 19 bases between. The CDR3 sequence is CASSSSAGGQIYEQYF. The CDR3 bases are TGTGCCAGCAGCTCTAGCGCGGGCGGGCAGATCTACGAGCAGTACTTC.

Comments on this clonotype: A single base separates this from a much larger clone, so it may be a read error. The chain carries TRBV19 and TRBJ2-3, with D tentatively TRBD2 (6 bases). V was shortened by 7 bases and J by 10 bases, with 18 bases between the two germline ends. The germline V gene has CDR1 LNHDA and CDR2 SQIVND (reference sequence). The CDR3 runs to 13 residues. The CDR3 DNA reads as TGTGCCAGTACCCCCGGGACTGGGTATGCGCAGTATTTT. It encodes CASTPGTGYAQYF.

The table lists this clonotype with many counts. This chain joins TRBV11-2 and TRBJ2-6; 11 bases line up with TRBD2. From germline, CDR1 is SGHAT and CDR2 FQNNGV. V shed 6 bases and J 0 bases; nucleotides not matched to a gene: 13. The CDR3 runs 20 residues. The CDR3 is CASRQTPGLAAYSGANVLTF. For the CDR3, the DNA is TGTGCCAGCAGGCAAACTCCGGGACTAGCGGCTTACTCTGGGGCCAACGTCCTGACTTTC.

This clonotype appeared many times. V is TRBV19 and J is TRBJ2-7; D may be TRBD1 (6 bases). From germline, CDR1 is LNHDA and CDR2 SQIVND (reference sequence). V was pared by 6 bases and J by 3 bases, with 15 bases between. This CDR3 spans 14 amino acids. The CDR3 DNA follows: TGTGCCAGTAGGCCGGGACACCTACTCTACGAGCAGTACTTC. It codes for CASRPGHLLYEQYF.

The chain carries TRBV4-3 and TRBJ2-2; D is unresolved. CDR1 is LGHNA, CDR2 YSLEER, per germline. Trimming stripped 0 bases from V and 0 bases from J, with 11 bases between. This CDR3 is 17 amino acids long. CDR3 nucleotides: TGCGCCAGCAGCCAAGATCCTGCAGGTGCGAACACCGGGGAGCTGTTTTTT. It translates to CASSQDPAGANTGELFF.

Of note for this clonotype: A read error is possible here, since a much larger clone lies one base away. V usage is TRBV7-3 and J usage is TRBJ2-3, with a weak D call TRBD1 (5 bases). This CDR3 contains 15 residues. V was shortened by 4 bases and J by 1 base, with 12 bases between the two germline ends. Germline CDR1 is SGHTA and CDR2 is FQGTGA. CDR3 residues: CASSSRQWGTDTQYF. The CDR3 DNA is TGTGCCAGCAGCTCCCGACAGTGGGGCACAGATACGCAGTATTTT.

As concerns this clonotype: A much more abundant neighbour one base away suggests this may be a read error. The chain couples TRBV6-2 or TRBV6-3 to TRBJ2-3; D ambiguous. Germline CDR1 reads MNHEY; CDR2 reads SVGEGT. CDR3 size: 17 residues. As DNA, the CDR3 is TGTGCCTGCAGTTTCCCCCCGGACCACTGGATCACAGATACGCAGTATTTT. Translation: CACSFPPDHWITDTQYF.